The rows below give T cell receptor beta chains drawn from one sample of a study of OX40 agonist ivuxolimab in advanced cancers. TCRdb's table, derived via immunoSEQ multiplex PCR, lists solely in-frame clones and lacks some. The table shows 70,000 or so clones, with approximately 80% occurring only once. The sample here was CD4+ or CD8+ T cells sorted from blood, taken in a trial of the OX40 agonist ivuxolimab. The receptors come from an adult with an advanced solid tumor such as melanoma, head and neck, liver or kidney cancer. Each CDR3 is given with its conserved first and last residue.

cdr3_aa	cdr3_length	v_call	j_call
CSVEKGAGYGYTF	13	TRBV29-1	TRBJ1-2
CASRTGGTRTTEKLFF	16	TRBV13	TRBJ1-4
CASSFTTGGNQPQHF	15	TRBV5-6	TRBJ1-5
CASSLEGQGTGELFF	15	TRBV7-7	TRBJ2-2
CAWSFIGARGANVLTF	16	TRBV30	TRBJ2-6
CAWSFGGPGPNSPLHF	16	TRBV30	TRBJ1-6
CASSLGQGARDYGYTF	16	TRBV5-6	TRBJ1-2
CASSQGTFSPLHF	13	TRBV6-5	TRBJ1-6
CASSPGFRVNSPLHF	15	TRBV18	TRBJ1-6
CASSLVQTSGTYEQYF	16	TRBV27	TRBJ2-7
CASSQDGGGDRTDTQYF	17	TRBV4-3	TRBJ2-3
CASSGGPLGGLAPTGELFF	19	TRBV5-4	TRBJ2-2
CASGPQTGIGYEQYF	15	TRBV12-5	TRBJ2-7
CSVGLNTEAFF	11	TRBV29-1	TRBJ1-1
CASSDSGNEQFF	12	TRBV9	TRBJ2-1
CASRNPGQGITGELFF	16	TRBV27	TRBJ2-2
CASSLEGGGNEKLFF	15	TRBV7-3	TRBJ1-4
CASSPGQAIEAFF	13	TRBV18	TRBJ1-1
CASSQRYEQYF	11	TRBV7-6	TRBJ2-7
CASSQPTGGATEAFF	15	TRBV11-2	TRBJ1-1
CASSVVVENTEAFF	14	TRBV19	TRBJ1-1
CASSVSEKKTQYF	13	TRBV6-1	TRBJ2-5
CASTTGGNYGYTF	13	TRBV27	TRBJ1-2
CASSATVNTEAFF	13	TRBV18	TRBJ1-1
CATSTRTPGSGANVLTF	17	TRBV15	TRBJ2-6
CASSTGTGNYGYTF	14	TRBV18	TRBJ1-2
CASSEGLQETQYF	13	TRBV6-1	TRBJ2-5
CASSQYGTNEQFF	13	TRBV19	TRBJ2-1
CASSSPLAGSDF	12	TRBV5-4	TRBJ2-5
CTSSHGRDRVTQPQHF	16	TRBV1	TRBJ1-5
CASSWGWANSPLHF	14	TRBV21-1	TRBJ1-6
CASSPSGQVNTGELFF	16	TRBV5-1	TRBJ2-2